A single sample gave rise to the 9 T cell receptor beta chains below, sequenced in a study of vaccination effects on CD4 cells after COVID-19. Following culture for around 10 days, CD4+ T cells were isolated. Each participant was given two doses of one vaccine (BNT162b2 or mRNA-1273). What these receptors recognize is not known. Method: immunoSEQ multiplex PCR; TCRdb's copy keeps in-frame clones and lacks some. This sample has around 46,000 clones, with 55% to 85% found just once. The sample in question was CD4+ T cells from PBMCs cultured without peptide, obtained after COVID-19 vaccination. The receptor set was obtained from a human donor who received a COVID-19 vaccine.

The CDR3 is CASTREETQYF. The CDR3 nucleotides read TGTGCCAGCACCAGAGAAGAGACCCAGTACTTC. The chain carries TRBV2 and TRBJ2-5; D remains unclear. This CDR3 region has 11 residues. Trimming removed 7 bases at V and 3 bases at J, with 6 bases between. CDR1 and CDR2 from the germline V gene are SNHLY and FYNNEI.

The chain links TRBV24-1 to TRBJ1-4; D gene uncertain. From germline, CDR1 is KGHDR and CDR2 SFDVKD. CDR3 size: 13 residues. Trimming shortened V by 11 bases and J by 0 bases, and 9 bases separated the two germline ends. The CDR3 here is CAIKDATNEKLFF. The DNA of the CDR3 is TGTGCCATCAAGGATGCAACTAATGAAAAACTGTTTTTT.

The chain links TRBV2 to TRBJ2-4; 8 nucleotides align to TRBD2. This CDR3 comprises 14 residues. CDR1 and CDR2 (germline): SNHLY, FYNNEI. V was pared by 2 bases and J by 7 bases, with 4 bases of the junction left unmatched. The CDR3 DNA sequence: TGTGCCAGCAGTGAAAGGTGGACTAGCAACATTCAGTACTTC. Amino acids: CASSERWTSNIQYF.

This clone was picked up a small number of times. The V call is TRBV5-4, the J call TRBJ2-2; no reliable D call. CDR1 and CDR2 (germline): SGHNT, YYREEE (reference sequence). The CDR3 is 13 amino acids. Trimming pared 1 base from V and 0 bases from J, leaving 1 base between. Here the CDR3 DNA reads TGTGCCAGCAGCTTGACGAACACCGGGGAGCTGTTTTTT. Translated: CASSLTNTGELFF.

The chain is built from TRBV27 and TRBJ2-7, with a tentative D call TRBD2 (6 bases). Germline CDR1 reads MNHEY; CDR2 reads SMNVEV (reference sequence). V dropped 1 base and J dropped 7 bases, with 14 bases sitting between them. This CDR3 contains 14 residues. Here the CDR3 reads CASSLWPRAGEQYF. The CDR3 DNA follows: TGTGCCAGCAGTTTATGGCCCCGGGCGGGGGAGCAGTACTTC.

V usage is TRBV18 and J usage is TRBJ1-1, with D perhaps TRBD1 (6 bases). Deletions cut 3 bases from V and 3 bases from J, with 11 bases between. The length of the CDR3 is 14 residues. Germline lookup yields CDR1 KGHSH and CDR2 LQKENI. CDR3 loop: CASSPNGGDTEAFF. As DNA, the CDR3 is TGTGCCAGCTCACCCAATGGGGGCGACACTGAAGCTTTCTTT.

V is TRBV7-9 and J is TRBJ1-2, with 11 bases aligning to TRBD1. Germline V lookup: CDR1 SEHNR, CDR2 FQNEAQ (reference sequence). The CDR3 has 16 residues. The J segment lost 4 bases and the V segment lost 4 bases, leaving 8 bases of the junction unmatched. In nucleotides, the CDR3 is TGTGCCAGCAGCTCCGGACAGGGGGCGCTTGGCTATGGCTACACCTTC. Its translation is CASSSGQGALGYGYTF.

This sequence joins TRBV19 and TRBJ1-6; D is unresolved. Germline V gives CDR1 LNHDA, CDR2 SQIVND (reference sequence). V dropped 2 bases and J dropped 3 bases, with 8 bases sitting between them. This CDR3 is 15 amino acids long. CDR3 DNA sequence: TGTGCCAGTAGTATATACTCCGACTATAATTCACCCCTCCACTTT. Encoded protein: CASSIYSDYNSPLHF. Together with reference TRBV19 and TRBJ1-6, the CDR3 gives the full variable domain: DGGITQSPKYLFRKEGQNVTLSCEQNLNHDAMYWYRQDPGQGLRLIYYSQIVNDFQKGDIAEGYSVSREKKESFPLTVTSAQKNPTAFYLCASSIYSDYNSPLHFGNGTRLTVT.

The chain is built from TRBV5-8 and TRBJ1-1, with 7 bases aligning to TRBD1. The germline V gene has CDR1 SGHTS and CDR2 YDEGEE. The V segment lost 5 bases and the J segment 4 bases; nucleotides outside the gene matches: 8. This CDR3 is built from 14 residues. The CDR3 DNA follows: TGTGCCAGCAGAAATCGACAGGGTACCACTGAAGCTTTCTTT. It is translated as CASRNRQGTTEAFF.